This TCR beta chain was found in a study of shared clonotypes between healthy human individuals. Study context: For every donor, three CD4 naive, three CD4 memory, two CD8 naive and one CD8 memory plates were used.

Sequencing used immunoSEQ multiplex PCR; TCRdb keeps in-frame clones, though not all of them. There are around 2.5 million clones in the sample; 80% to 95% occur only once, and 0.36% lies in the top ten. This clone showed up just once. As yet, its antigen is unknown. CD4+ cells were split into CD45RA+ naive and CD45RA-negative memory subsets. Study-level findings and limits: The study found lower generation probabilities in non-shared clonotypes than in those shared by all four donors.

The CDR3 is 14 amino acids. This TCR was sampled from a young man in good health. Some clones in this sample may be carry-over from other donors' samples. The sample taken for sequencing was naive CD4+ T cells from PBMCs. The subset here: CD45RA+ positively selected. The V and J genes are TRBV21-1 and TRBJ1-5. TRBV21-1 counts as a pseudogene. Here the CDR3 reads CASSKARENQPQHF. Here the CDR3 DNA reads TGTGCCAGCAGCAAAGCGCGGGAGAATCAGCCCCAGCATTTT.